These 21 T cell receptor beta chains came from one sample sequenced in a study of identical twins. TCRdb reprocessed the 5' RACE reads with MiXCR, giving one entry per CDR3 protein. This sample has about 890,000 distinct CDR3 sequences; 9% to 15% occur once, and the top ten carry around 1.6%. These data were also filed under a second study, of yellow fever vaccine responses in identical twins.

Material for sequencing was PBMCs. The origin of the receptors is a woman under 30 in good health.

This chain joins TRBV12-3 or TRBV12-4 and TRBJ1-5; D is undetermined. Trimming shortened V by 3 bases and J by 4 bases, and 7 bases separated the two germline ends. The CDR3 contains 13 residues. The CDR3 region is CASSFLLNQPQHF. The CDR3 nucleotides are TGTGCCAGCAGTTTTCTCTTGAATCAGCCCCAGCATTTT.

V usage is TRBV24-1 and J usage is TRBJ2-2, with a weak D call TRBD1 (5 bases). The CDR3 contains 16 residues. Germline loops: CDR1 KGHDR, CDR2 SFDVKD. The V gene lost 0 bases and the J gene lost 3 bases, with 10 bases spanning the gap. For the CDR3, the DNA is TGTGCCACCAGTGATTTGAGGCAGGGATACACCGGGGAGCTGTTTTTT. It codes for CATSDLRQGYTGELFF.

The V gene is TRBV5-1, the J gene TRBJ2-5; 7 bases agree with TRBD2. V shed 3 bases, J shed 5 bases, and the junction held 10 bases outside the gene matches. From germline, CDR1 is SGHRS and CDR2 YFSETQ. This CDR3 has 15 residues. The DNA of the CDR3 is TGCGCCAGCAGCTCTGCTAGCGGAGGCACGGAGACCCAGTACTTC. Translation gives CASSSASGGTETQYF.

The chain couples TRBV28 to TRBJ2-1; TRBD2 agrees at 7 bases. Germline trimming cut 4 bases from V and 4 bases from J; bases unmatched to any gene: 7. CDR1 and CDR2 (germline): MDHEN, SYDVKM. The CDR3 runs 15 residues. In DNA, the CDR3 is TGTGCCAGCAGTTGGGGGGGGGTGAGGTACAATGAGCAGTTCTTC. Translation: CASSWGGVRYNEQFF.

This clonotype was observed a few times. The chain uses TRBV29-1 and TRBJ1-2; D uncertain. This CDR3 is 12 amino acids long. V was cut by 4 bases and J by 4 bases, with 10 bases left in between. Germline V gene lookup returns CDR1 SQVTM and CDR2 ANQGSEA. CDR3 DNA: TGCAGCGTTGTCAAAGAGCGCTATGGCTACACCTTC. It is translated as CSVVKERYGYTF.

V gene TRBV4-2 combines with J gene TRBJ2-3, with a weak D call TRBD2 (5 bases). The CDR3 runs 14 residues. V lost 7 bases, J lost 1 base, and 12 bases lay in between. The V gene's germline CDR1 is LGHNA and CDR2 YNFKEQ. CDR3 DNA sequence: TGTGCCAGCAAGAGGGATTTCGGCACAGATACGCAGTATTTT. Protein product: CASKRDFGTDTQYF.

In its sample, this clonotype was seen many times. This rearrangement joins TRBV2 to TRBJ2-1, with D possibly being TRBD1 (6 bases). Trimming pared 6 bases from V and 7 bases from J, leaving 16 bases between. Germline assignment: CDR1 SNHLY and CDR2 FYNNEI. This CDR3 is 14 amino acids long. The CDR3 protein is CASRPRDKRNEQFF. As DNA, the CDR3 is TGTGCCAGCAGGCCCCGGGACAAAAGAAATGAGCAGTTCTTC.

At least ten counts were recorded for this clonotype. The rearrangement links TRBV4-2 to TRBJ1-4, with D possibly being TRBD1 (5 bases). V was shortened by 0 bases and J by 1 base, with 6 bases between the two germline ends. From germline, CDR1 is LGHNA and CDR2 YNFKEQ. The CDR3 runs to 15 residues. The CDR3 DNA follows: TGTGCCAGCAGCCAAGAAAGGGGAACTAATGAAAAACTGTTTTTT. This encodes CASSQERGTNEKLFF.

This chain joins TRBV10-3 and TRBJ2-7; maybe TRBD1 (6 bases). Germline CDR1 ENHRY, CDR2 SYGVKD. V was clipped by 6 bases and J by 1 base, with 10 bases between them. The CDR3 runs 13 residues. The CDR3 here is CAISAQGSYEQYF. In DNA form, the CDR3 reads TGTGCCATCAGCGCACAGGGATCCTACGAGCAGTACTTC.

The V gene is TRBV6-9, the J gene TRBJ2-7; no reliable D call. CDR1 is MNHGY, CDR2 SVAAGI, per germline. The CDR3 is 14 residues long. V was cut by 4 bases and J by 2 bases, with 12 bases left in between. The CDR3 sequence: CASSSPRRPYEQYF. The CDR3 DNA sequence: TGTGCCAGCAGTTCCCCTAGGCGCCCCTACGAGCAGTACTTC.

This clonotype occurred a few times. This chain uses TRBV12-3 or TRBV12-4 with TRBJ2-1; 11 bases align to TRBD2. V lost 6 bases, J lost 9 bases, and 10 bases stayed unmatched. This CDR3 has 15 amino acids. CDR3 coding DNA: TGTGCCAGCAGCATACTAGCGGGAGAGGAGGGTGAGCAGTTCTTC. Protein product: CASSILAGEEGEQFF.

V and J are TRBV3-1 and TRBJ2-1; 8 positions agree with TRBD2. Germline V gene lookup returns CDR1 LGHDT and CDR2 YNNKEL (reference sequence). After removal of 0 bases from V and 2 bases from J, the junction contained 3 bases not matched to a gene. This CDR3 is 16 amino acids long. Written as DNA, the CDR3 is TGTGCCAGCAGCCAAGATGGTAGCGGGGCCTACAATGAGCAGTTCTTC. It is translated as CASSQDGSGAYNEQFF.

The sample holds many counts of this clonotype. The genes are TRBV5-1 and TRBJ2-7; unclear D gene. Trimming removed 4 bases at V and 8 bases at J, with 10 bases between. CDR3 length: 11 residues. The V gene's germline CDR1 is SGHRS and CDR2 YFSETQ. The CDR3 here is CASSLDKKQYV. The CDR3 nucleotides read TGCGCCAGCAGCCTAGACAAGAAGCAGTACGTC.

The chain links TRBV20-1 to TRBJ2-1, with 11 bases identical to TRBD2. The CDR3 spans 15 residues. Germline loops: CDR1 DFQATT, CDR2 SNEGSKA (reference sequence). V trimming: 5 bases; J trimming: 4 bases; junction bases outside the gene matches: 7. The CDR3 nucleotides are TGCAGTGCTGCAGGAGGACTAGCGGGTTACAATGAGCAGTTCTTC. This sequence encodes CSAAGGLAGYNEQFF.

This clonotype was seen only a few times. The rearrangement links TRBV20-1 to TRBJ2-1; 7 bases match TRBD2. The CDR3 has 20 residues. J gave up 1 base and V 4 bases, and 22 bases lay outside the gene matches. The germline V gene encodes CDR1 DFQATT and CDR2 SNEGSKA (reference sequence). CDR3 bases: TGCAGTGCTACCCCAGGAAGGCGGGAGTGGGATTTAGCTTCCTACAATGAGCAGTTCTTC. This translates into CSATPGRREWDLASYNEQFF.

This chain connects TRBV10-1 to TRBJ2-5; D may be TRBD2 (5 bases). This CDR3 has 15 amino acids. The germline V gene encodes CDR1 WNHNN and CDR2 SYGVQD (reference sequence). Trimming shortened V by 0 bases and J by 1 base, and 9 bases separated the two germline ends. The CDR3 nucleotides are TGCGCCAGCAGTGAGTCGGTGGGGAGCCAAGAGACCCAGTACTTC. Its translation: CASSESVGSQETQYF.

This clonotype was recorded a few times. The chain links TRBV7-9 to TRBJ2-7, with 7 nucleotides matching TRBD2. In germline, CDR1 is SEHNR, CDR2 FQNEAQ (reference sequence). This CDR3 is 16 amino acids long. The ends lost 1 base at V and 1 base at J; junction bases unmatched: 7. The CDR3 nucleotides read TGTGCCAGCAGCTTAGTTATGCTAGCGGAGTCCTACGAGCAGTACTTC. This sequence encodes CASSLVMLAESYEQYF.

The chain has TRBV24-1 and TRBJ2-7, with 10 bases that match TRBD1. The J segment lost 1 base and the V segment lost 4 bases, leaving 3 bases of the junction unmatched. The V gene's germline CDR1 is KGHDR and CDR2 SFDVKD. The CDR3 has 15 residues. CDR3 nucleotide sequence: TGTGCCACCAGTGAGGGACAGGGGCTTTCCTACGAGCAGTACTTC. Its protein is CATSEGQGLSYEQYF.

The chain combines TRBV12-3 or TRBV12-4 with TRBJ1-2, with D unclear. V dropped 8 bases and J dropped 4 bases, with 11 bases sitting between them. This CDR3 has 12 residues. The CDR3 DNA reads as TGTGCCAGCTCCGACATACCCTATGGCTACACCTTC. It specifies CASSDIPYGYTF.

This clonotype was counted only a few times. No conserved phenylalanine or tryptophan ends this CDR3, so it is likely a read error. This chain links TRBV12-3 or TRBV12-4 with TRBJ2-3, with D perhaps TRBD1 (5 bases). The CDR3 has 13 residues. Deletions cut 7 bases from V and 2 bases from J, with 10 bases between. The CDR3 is CASTPTDTDTQYL. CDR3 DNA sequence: TGTGCCAGCACTCCGACAGACACAGATACGCAGTATCTT.

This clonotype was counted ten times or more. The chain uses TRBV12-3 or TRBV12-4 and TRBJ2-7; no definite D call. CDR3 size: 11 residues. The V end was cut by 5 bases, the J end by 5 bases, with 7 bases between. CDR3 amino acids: CASSPLDEQYF. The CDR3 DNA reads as TGTGCCAGCAGTCCGCTTGACGAGCAGTACTTC.